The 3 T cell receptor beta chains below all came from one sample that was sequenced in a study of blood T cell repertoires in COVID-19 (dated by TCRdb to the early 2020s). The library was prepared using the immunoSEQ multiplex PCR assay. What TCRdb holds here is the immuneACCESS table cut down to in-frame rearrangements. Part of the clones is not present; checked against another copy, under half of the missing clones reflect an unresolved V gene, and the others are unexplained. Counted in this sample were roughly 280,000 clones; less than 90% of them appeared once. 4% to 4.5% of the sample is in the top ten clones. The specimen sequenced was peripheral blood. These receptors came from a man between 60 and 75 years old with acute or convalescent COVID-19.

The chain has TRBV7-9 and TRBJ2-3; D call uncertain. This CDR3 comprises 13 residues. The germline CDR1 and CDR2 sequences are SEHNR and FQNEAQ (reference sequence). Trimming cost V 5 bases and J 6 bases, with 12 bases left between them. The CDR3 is CASSINPEDTQYF. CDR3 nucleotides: TGTGCCAGCAGCATCAACCCTGAGGATACGCAGTATTTT.

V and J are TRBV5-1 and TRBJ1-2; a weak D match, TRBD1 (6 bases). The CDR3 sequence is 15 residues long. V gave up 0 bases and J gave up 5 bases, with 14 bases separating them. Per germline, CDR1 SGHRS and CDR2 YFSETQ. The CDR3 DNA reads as TGCGCCAGCAGCTTGGCGACACCTAGGGGGTATGGCTACACCTTC. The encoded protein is CASSLATPRGYGYTF.

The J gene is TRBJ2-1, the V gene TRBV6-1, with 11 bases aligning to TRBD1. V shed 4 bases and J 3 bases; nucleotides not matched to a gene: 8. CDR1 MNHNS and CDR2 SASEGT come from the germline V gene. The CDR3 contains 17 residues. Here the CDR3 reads CASSVAGTGGFYNEQFF. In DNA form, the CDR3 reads TGTGCCAGCAGTGTTGCCGGGACAGGGGGTTTCTACAATGAGCAGTTCTTC.